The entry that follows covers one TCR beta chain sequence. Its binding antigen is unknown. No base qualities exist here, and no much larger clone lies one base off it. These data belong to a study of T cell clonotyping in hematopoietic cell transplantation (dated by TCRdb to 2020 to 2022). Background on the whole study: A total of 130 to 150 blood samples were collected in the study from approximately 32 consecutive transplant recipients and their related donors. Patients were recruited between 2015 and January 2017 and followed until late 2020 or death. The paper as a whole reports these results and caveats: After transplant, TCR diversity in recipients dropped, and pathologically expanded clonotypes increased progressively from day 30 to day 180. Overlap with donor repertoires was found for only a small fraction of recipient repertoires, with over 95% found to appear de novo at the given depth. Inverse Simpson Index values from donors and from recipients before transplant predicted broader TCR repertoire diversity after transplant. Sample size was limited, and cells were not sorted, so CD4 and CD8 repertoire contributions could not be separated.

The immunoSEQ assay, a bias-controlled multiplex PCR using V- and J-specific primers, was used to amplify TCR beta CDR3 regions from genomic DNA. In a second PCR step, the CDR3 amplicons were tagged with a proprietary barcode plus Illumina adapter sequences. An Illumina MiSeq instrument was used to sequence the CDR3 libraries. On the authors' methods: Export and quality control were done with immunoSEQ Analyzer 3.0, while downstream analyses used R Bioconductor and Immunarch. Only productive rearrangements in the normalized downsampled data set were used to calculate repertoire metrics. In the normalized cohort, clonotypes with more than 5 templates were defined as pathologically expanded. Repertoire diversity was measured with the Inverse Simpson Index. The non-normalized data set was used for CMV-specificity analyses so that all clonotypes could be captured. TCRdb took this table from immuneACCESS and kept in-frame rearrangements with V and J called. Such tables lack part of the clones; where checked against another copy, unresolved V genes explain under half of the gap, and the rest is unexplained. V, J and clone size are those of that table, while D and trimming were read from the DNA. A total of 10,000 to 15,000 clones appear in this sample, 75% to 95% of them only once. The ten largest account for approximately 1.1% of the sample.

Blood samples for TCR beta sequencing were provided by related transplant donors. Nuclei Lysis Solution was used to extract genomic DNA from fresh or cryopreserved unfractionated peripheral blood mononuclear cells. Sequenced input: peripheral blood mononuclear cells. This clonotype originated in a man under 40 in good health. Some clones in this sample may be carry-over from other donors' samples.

The CDR3 here reads CASTGNINYGYTF. The sequence in DNA is TGTGCCAGTACAGGGAACATAAACTATGGCTACACCTTC. The V gene is TRBV5-4 and the J gene is TRBJ1-2, and the D gene may be TRBD1, 6 bases matching. The V end loses 8 bases and the J end loses 2 bases, and a stretch of 13 bases separates them. Reading the germline V gene (reference sequence) gives CDR1 SGHNT and CDR2 YYREEE. CDR3 length: 13 amino acids, cysteine to phenylalanine. Of the read, only the CDR3 DNA is kept; its 39 bases are in frame from base 1.